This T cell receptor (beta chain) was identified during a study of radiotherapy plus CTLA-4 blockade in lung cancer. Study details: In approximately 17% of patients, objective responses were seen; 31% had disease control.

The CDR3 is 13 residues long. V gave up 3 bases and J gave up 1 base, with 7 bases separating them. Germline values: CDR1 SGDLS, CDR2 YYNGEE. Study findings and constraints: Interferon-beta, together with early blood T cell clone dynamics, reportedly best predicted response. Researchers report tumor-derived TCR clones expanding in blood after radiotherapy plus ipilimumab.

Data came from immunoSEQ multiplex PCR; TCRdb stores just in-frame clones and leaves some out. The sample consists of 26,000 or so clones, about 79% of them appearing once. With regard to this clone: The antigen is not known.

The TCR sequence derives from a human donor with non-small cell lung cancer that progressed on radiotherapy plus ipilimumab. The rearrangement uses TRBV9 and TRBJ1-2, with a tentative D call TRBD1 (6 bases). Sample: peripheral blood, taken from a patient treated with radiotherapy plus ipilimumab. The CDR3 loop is CASSEGGNYGYTF. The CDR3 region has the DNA TGTGCCAGCAGCGAAGGGGGTAACTATGGCTACACCTTC. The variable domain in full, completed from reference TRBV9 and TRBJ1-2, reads DSGVTQTPKHLITATGQRVTLRCSPRSGDLSVYWYQQSLDQGLQFLIQYYNGEERAKGNILERFSAQQFPDLHSELNLSSLELGDSALYFCASSEGGNYGYTFGSGTRLTVV.